Listed here are 14 T cell receptor beta chains from one sample, sequenced in a study of blood T cell repertoires in COVID-19. Sequencing was performed with immunoSEQ multiplex PCR; in TCRdb, only in-frame clones are kept and a portion is missing. The profile shows over 200,000 clones, roughly 90% of them singletons. The sample consisted of PBMCs or T cells enriched from blood (not recorded which). The receptors originated from a man aged 30-40 years who had been exposed to COVID-19.

The chain carries TRBV3-1 (or the pseudogene TRBV3-2) and TRBJ1-4, with D possibly TRBD1 on 6 matching bases. Trimming removed 0 bases from V and 3 bases from J, with 14 bases in between. Germline V gene data show CDR1 as LGHDT and CDR2 as YNNKEL (reference sequence). This CDR3 region has 17 residues. The CDR3 here is CASSQDQGIWANEKLFF. The CDR3 DNA reads as TGTGCCAGCAGCCAAGATCAGGGGATTTGGGCTAATGAAAAACTGTTTTTT.

The genes are TRBV29-1 and TRBJ2-5, with 8 bases lining up with TRBD2. CDR1 and CDR2 (germline): SQVTM, ANQGSEA. Trimming took 3 bases from V and 0 from J; bases not matched to a gene: 6. The CDR3 is made up of 15 amino acids. This CDR3 reads CSVDGAGANQETQYF. CDR3 DNA: TGCAGCGTTGATGGAGCGGGGGCCAACCAAGAGACCCAGTACTTC.

This CDR3 reads CASSSGVSTEAFF. CDR3 in DNA: TGCGCCAGCAGTTCAGGGGTGAGCACTGAAGCTTTCTTT. The chain carries TRBV4-1 and TRBJ1-1; D may be TRBD1 (6 bases). The CDR3 runs 13 residues. V lost 6 bases and J lost 4, with 12 bases in between. Germline CDR1 and CDR2: MGHRA and YSYEKL.

This rearrangement joins TRBV2 to TRBJ2-2, with 11 bases fitting TRBD2. Germline CDR1 SNHLY, CDR2 FYNNEI. The CDR3 loop spans 16 amino acids. V lost 4 bases and J lost 1; bases outside the gene matches: 2. The CDR3 sequence: CASSVTSGGNTGELFF. DNA for the CDR3: TGTGCCAGCAGTGTCACTAGCGGGGGGAACACCGGGGAGCTGTTTTTT. Using reference TRBV2 and TRBJ2-2 for the parts outside the CDR3, the full variable domain is EPEVTQTPSHQVTQMGQEVILRCVPISNHLYFYWYRQILGQKVEFLVSFYNNEISEKSEIFDDQFSVERPDGSNFTLKIRSTKLEDSAMYFCASSVTSGGNTGELFFGEGSRLTVL.

The chain combines TRBV2 with TRBJ1-1, with 10 bases identical to TRBD1. V shed 6 bases, J shed 1 base, and the junction held 8 bases outside the gene matches. Looked up from germline, CDR1 is SNHLY and CDR2 is FYNNEI. CDR3 length: 16 amino acids. The CDR3 sequence: CASSRDRGRANTEAFF. The CDR3 nucleotides are TGTGCCAGCAGCCGGGACAGGGGAAGGGCGAACACTGAAGCTTTCTTT.

Concerning this clone: The sample holds other DNA sequences that translate to the same CDR3. The chain combines TRBV3-1 (or the pseudogene TRBV3-2) with TRBJ2-5, with D possibly being TRBD1 (5 bases). CDR1 LGHDT and CDR2 YNNKEL come from the germline V gene (reference sequence). CDR3 length: 12 residues. Trimming left V 1 base short and J 5 bases short, with 5 bases between. This CDR3 is CASSQGGETQYF. As DNA, the CDR3 is TGTGCCAGCAGCCAAGGGGGCGAGACCCAGTACTTC.

The chain is built from TRBV7-2 and TRBJ2-5; tentative D call: TRBD1 (6 bases). Between the trimmed V and J ends, which lost 5 bases and 0 bases, there was a span of 13 bases. The CDR3 is made up of 15 amino acids. Germline values: CDR1 SGHTA, CDR2 FQGNSA. This chain's CDR3 is CASSVKRGYQETQYF. In nucleotides, the CDR3 is TGTGCCAGCAGCGTAAAAAGGGGGTACCAAGAGACCCAGTACTTC.

This clone appeared a few times. The chain recombines TRBV10-2 with TRBJ2-1; D unclear. The germline V gene encodes CDR1 WSHSY and CDR2 SAAADI. The V and J ends lost 2 bases and 6 bases respectively, with 5 bases between them. This CDR3 has 12 residues. CDR3 in DNA: TGCGCCAGCAGTGAGCCCCTCAATGAGCAGTTCTTC. Residues: CASSEPLNEQFF.

The J gene is TRBJ2-1, the V gene TRBV18; D is perhaps TRBD2 (6 bases). The CDR3 is 16 residues long. In germline, CDR1 is KGHSH, CDR2 LQKENI. Deletions cut 6 bases from V and 7 bases from J, with 22 bases between. The CDR3 nucleotides read TGTGCCAGCTCCCCCGGGTTGTACGGGAGAGGAAATGAGCAGTTCTTC. Residues: CASSPGLYGRGNEQFF.

The chain combines TRBV18 with TRBJ1-1, with TRBD1 matching 10 bases. The J segment lost 4 bases and the V segment lost 2 bases, leaving 19 bases of the junction unmatched. Germline CDR1 KGHSH, CDR2 LQKENI. This CDR3 comprises 20 residues. CDR3 sequence (DNA): TGTGCCAGCTCACCAGAGGTCCTGAGTATCGGGACAGGGGACAGCACTGAAGCTTTCTTT. Translating it yields CASSPEVLSIGTGDSTEAFF.

The J gene is TRBJ1-2, the V gene TRBV6-5; TRBD1 agrees at 7 bases. V lost 6 bases, J lost 7 bases, and 14 bases stayed unmatched. The CDR3 sequence is 15 residues long. CDR1 and CDR2 (germline): MNHEY, SVGAGI. The CDR3 loop reads CASSRDSWNYGGYTF. As DNA, the CDR3 is TGTGCCAGCAGCCGGGACAGTTGGAATTATGGTGGCTACACCTTC.

This clone was recorded once. This chain links TRBV10-3 with TRBJ1-6; 10 bases match TRBD1. The CDR3 is 17 residues long. Germline V gene sequence: CDR1 ENHRY, CDR2 SYGVKD. The V segment lost 3 bases and the J segment 8 bases; nucleotides outside the gene matches: 10. Written as DNA, the CDR3 is TGTGCCATCAGTGACGTTCCGGGACAGGGGTTGCATTCACCCCTCCACTTT. It translates to CAISDVPGQGLHSPLHF.

DNA of the CDR3: TGCGCCAGCAGCCATACTTTGGGAGGTGACTCCTACGAGCAGTACTTC. Protein product: CASSHTLGGDSYEQYF. The V gene is TRBV4-1, the J gene TRBJ2-7; perhaps TRBD2 as D (6 bases). This CDR3 comprises 16 residues. Trimming shortened V by 3 bases and J by 0 bases, and 15 bases separated the two germline ends. Germline V CDR1 and CDR2: MGHRA, YSYEKL.

The gene calls are TRBV2 and TRBJ2-5; TRBD1 aligns across 8 bases. The CDR3 consists of 13 residues. Germline CDR1 is SNHLY and CDR2 is FYNNEI. V dropped 7 bases and J dropped 1; count of bases not matched to a gene: 2. The CDR3 DNA is TGTGCCAGCAATACAGGGGGCCAAGAGACCCAGTACTTC. This codes for CASNTGGQETQYF.